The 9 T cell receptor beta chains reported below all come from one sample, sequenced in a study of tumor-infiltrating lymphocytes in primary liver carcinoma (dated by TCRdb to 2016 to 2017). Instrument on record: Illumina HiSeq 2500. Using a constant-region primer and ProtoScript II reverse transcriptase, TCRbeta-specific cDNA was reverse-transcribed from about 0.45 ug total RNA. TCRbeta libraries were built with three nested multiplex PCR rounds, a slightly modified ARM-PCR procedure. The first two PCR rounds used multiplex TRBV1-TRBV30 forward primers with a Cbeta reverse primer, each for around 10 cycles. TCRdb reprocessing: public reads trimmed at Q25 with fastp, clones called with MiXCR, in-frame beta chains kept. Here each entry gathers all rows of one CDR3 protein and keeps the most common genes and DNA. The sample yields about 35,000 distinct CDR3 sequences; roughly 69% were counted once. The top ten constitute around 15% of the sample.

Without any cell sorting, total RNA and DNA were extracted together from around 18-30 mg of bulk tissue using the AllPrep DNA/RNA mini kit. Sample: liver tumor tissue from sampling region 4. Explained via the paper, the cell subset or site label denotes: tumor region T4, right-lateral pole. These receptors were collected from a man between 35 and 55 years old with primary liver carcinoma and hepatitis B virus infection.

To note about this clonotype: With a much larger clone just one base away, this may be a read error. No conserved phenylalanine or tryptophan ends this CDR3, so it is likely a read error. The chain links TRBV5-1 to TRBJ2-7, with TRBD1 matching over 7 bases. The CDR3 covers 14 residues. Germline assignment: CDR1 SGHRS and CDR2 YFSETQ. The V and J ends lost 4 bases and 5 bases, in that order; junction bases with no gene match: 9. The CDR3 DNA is TGCGCCAGCAGCCGGCAACAGGGGATCGACGAGCAGTACCTC. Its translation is CASSRQQGIDEQYL.

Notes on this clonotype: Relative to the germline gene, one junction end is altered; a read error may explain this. The CDR3 reads CASSLGGRDLTKNIQYF. The DNA for the CDR3 is TGCGCCAGTAGCTTGGGAGGGAGAGACCTAACCAAAAACATTCAGTACTTC. The chain joins TRBV5-1 to TRBJ2-4; TRBD2 matches 7 bases. This CDR3 spans 17 amino acids. CDR1 SGHRS and CDR2 YFSETQ come from the germline V gene.

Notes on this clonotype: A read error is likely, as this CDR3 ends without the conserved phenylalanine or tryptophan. DNA of the CDR3: TGCAGCGCTGCCCCGGGATGGGGAATGAACACTGACGCTTTCCTT. Its translation is CSAAPGWGMNTDAFL. V is TRBV29-1 and J is TRBJ1-1; D is unclear. The CDR3 is 15 residues long. Germline CDR1 reads SQVTM; CDR2 reads ANQGSEA.

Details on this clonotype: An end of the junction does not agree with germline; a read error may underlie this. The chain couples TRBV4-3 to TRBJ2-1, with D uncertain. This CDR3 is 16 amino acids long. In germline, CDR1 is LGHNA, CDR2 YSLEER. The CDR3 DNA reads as TGCGCAAGCAGCCAACCCCCCCTCCCGGCGAACAATGAGCAATTCTTC. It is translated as CASSQPPLPANNEQFF.

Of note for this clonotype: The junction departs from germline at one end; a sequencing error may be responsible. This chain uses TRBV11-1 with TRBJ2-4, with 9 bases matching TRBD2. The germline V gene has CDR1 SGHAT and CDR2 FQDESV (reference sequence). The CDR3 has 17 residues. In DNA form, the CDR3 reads TGTGCCAGCAGCGTTCCCGGGACTAGCAGGACCGAAAACATACAGTACTTC. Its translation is CASSVPGTSRTENIQYF.

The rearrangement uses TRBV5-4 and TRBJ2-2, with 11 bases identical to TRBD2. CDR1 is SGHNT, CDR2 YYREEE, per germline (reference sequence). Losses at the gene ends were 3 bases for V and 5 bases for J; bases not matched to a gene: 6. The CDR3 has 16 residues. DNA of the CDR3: TGTGCCAGCAGCTCGACTAGCGGGAATCGGACCGGGGAGCTGTTTTTT. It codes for CASSSTSGNRTGELFF.

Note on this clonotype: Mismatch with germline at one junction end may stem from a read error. The CDR3 sequence is CNVEGGAGITDTQYF. In DNA form, the CDR3 reads TGCAACGTTGAGGGCGGGGCCGGCATCACGGATACGCAATATTTT. The gene calls are TRBV29-1 and TRBJ2-3, with D possibly being TRBD2 (6 bases). CDR1 is SQVTM, CDR2 ANQGSEA, per germline. This CDR3 has 15 amino acids.

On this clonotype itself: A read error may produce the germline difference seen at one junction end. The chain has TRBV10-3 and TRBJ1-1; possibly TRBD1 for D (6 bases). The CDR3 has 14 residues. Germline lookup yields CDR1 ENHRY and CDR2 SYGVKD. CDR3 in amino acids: CAIRDRQGYTEAIF. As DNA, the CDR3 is TGCGCCATCAGGGACCGGCAGGGGTACACTGAAGCTATCTTT.

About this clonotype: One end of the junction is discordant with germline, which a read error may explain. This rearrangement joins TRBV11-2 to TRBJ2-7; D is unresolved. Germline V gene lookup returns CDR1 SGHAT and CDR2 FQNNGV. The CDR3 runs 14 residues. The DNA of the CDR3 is TGTGCCAGCATCTTAGATCGGCAAGCCTACGAGCGGTACTTC. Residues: CASILDRQAYERYF.